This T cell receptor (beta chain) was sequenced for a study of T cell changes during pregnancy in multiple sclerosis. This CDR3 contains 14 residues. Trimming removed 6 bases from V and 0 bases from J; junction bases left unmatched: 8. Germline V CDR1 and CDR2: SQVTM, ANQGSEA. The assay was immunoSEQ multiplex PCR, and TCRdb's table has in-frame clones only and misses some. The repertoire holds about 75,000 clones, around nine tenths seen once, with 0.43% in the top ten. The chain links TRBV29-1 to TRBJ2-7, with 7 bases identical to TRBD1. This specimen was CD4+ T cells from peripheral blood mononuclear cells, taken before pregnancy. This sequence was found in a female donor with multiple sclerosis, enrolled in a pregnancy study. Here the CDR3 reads CSVSDRVSSYEQYF. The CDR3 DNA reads TGCAGCGTCTCCGACAGGGTGAGCTCCTACGAGCAGTACTTC.